This T cell receptor (beta chain) came from a study of T cells after yellow fever vaccination. Overall study: The fractions with low cell numbers were processed using SMART-Seq v4 Ultra Low Input.

This clonotype turned up a few times. MiXCR was run by TCRdb on the 5' RACE reads, yielding one entry per CDR3 protein. The data show nearly 550,000 distinct CDR3 sequences, over 15% seen once. Germline V gives CDR1 SQVTM, CDR2 ANQGSEA. The CDR3 has 11 amino acids. The V end lost 2 bases, the J end lost 5 bases, and 6 bases lay between the germline ends. The J gene is TRBJ1-2, the V gene TRBV29-1; no reliable D call. The sequencing used PBMCs, collected 15 days after the yellow fever booster vaccination. The sequence derives from a man younger than 45 who received the YFV17D yellow fever vaccine. The CDR3 coding sequence is TGCAGCGTTGAATACAATTATGGCTACACCTTC. It specifies CSVEYNYGYTF. Drawing the rest from reference TRBV29-1 and TRBJ1-2, the complete variable domain is SAVISQKPSRDICQRGTSLTIQCQVDSQVTMMFWYRQQPGQSLTLIATANQGSEATYESGFVIDKFPISRPNLTFSTLTVSNMSPEDSSIYLCSVEYNYGYTFGSGTRLTVV.